This paragraph covers one TCR beta chain sequence. The clone's antigen remains unknown. Per-base quality was not reported, and no clone a single base away is much larger than it. The data are from a study of OX40 agonist ivuxolimab in advanced cancers. For the wider study: The costimulatory receptor OX40 (CD134) was targeted by ivuxolimab, a fully human IgG2 agonistic monoclonal antibody. Patients were allowed to have had prior anti-PD-1, anti-PD-L1 or anti-CTLA-4 therapy, and around 40% of the dose-escalation patients had previously received checkpoint inhibitors. In the dose-escalation cohort, approximately 82% of patients were male, and the mean age was about 55 years, with a range of about 23 to 85. Intravenous ivuxolimab was administered to patients every 2 weeks at six dose levels: 0.01, 0.1, 0.3, 1.5, 3 and 10 mg/kg. Peripheral TCRbeta sequencing aimed to test whether ivuxolimab altered TCR sequence diversity and caused clonal T-cell expansion. Partial responses were achieved by three dose-escalation patients, of whom one had hepatocellular carcinoma and two had cutaneous melanoma. Among the roughly 54 dose-escalation patients, some 19 had hepatocellular carcinoma, 15 or so melanoma, 9 renal cell carcinoma and 9 head and neck cancer. The paper reports the monotherapy dose-escalation portion (N = 52 patients) of the phase I ivuxolimab trial.

The paper's findings and limits, for the study overall: After ivuxolimab, CD8+ T cells had more expanded clones than CD4+ T cells on average. The antigen specificity of the clonally expanded peripheral T cells was not determined. At doses of 0.1 to 3.0 mg/kg, clonal expansion of both CD4+ and CD8+ T cells in blood was seen between baseline and week 6. Low levels of normalized T-cell clonal expansion were also seen in some nonresponding patients. In the 0.1-3.0 mg/kg groups, partial responders were among the patients with the lowest normalized peripheral clonal expansion, particularly in CD8+ T cells.

Germline trimming: 4 bases from V, 3 bases from J; junction bases outside gene matches: 7. The CDR3 goes from the cysteine to the phenylalanine over 15 residues. Just CDR3 DNA is preserved here, 45 bases in frame from base 1. The germline V gene gives CDR1 as SGDLS and CDR2 as YYNGEE. The trial excluded patients who had a history of autoimmune disease or were on systemic immunosuppression. In every dose cohort, peripheral blood was drawn for TCR sequencing at baseline, cycle 4 day 1, and cycle 7 day 1. The samples were taken from a phase I, first-in-human, multicenter, open-label dose-escalation trial of ivuxolimab. Adults with locally advanced or metastatic melanoma, renal cell, hepatocellular, or head and neck squamous cell carcinoma were enrolled in the trial. Before TCR sequencing, CD4+ and CD8+ T cells were separately sorted from peripheral blood. For sequencing of the TCRbeta CDR3 region, genomic DNA was extracted from the sorted cells. The immunoSEQ Assay was used to sequence the TCRbeta CDR3 regions. As stored in TCRdb, this immuneACCESS dataset retains in-frame rearrangements with V and J assigned. A fraction of the clones does not appear; measured against another copy, unresolved V genes explain less than half of the discrepancy, and the remainder lacks a known reason. The sample includes about 82,000 clones, with about 88% observed a single time. 0.85% to 1% of the sample rests with the top ten.

The TCR was taken from an adult with an advanced solid tumor such as melanoma, head and neck, liver or kidney cancer. The chain is assembled from TRBV9 and TRBJ2-3; 8 bases in the junction line up with TRBD2. The material was CD4+ or CD8+ T cells sorted from blood, obtained in a trial of the OX40 agonist ivuxolimab. CDR3 sequence: CASSTPGGATDTQYF. The nucleotides read TGTGCCAGCAGCACCCCCGGGGGGGCAACAGATACGCAGTATTTT.